Following are 25 T cell receptor beta chains from one sample sequenced in a study of blood T cell repertoires in COVID-19. Sequencing was performed with immunoSEQ multiplex PCR; in TCRdb, only in-frame clones are kept and a portion is missing. The data contain over 200,000 clones, roughly 94% of them singletons. Sequencing was done on a sample of peripheral blood. The receptor source for this set is a man between 25 and 39 years old with acute or convalescent COVID-19.

The chain links TRBV19 to TRBJ2-6, with unresolved D. Germline V gives CDR1 LNHDA, CDR2 SQIVND (reference sequence). This CDR3 is built from 18 residues. V was trimmed by 6 bases and J by 0 bases, leaving 18 bases between them. This chain's CDR3 is CASSISGRSGSGANVLTF. CDR3 nucleotide sequence: TGTGCCAGTAGCATTTCCGGCCGGTCGGGCTCTGGGGCCAACGTCCTGACTTTC.

Notes on this clone: The sample contains more than one DNA sequence encoding this CDR3. The chain employs TRBV5-1 and TRBJ2-7, with a possible D match to TRBD2 (5 bases). This CDR3 has 15 amino acids. V dropped 0 bases and J dropped 0 bases, with 10 bases sitting between them. Per the germline V gene, CDR1 is SGHRS and CDR2 is YFSETQ. CDR3 sequence (DNA): TGCGCCAGCAGCTTGGGGACTGGAAGCTCCTACGAGCAGTACTTC. It encodes CASSLGTGSSYEQYF.

CDR3 sequence (DNA): TGTGCCAGCAGTTTATCACCCGAGAACCTATACGAGCAGTACTTC. Its translation is CASSLSPENLYEQYF. The V call is TRBV27, the J call TRBJ2-7; D gene ambiguous. Trimming shortened V by 0 bases and J by 4 bases, and 13 bases separated the two germline ends. This CDR3 is built from 15 residues. The germline V gene has CDR1 MNHEY and CDR2 SMNVEV (reference sequence).

The chain couples TRBV2 to TRBJ2-1, with a possible D match to TRBD2 (6 bases). V was pared by 6 bases and J by 4 bases, with 13 bases between. The CDR3 is 14 amino acids. Per the germline V gene, CDR1 is SNHLY and CDR2 is FYNNEI. In nucleotides, the CDR3 is TGTGCCAGCAGCTTGTCTAGCGTTTACAATGAGCAGTTCTTC. The encoded protein is CASSLSSVYNEQFF.

In nucleotides, the CDR3 is TGTGCCAGTACCGACGGGGAGTATCCCCTCCACTTT. Its protein product is CASTDGEYPLHF. The V call is TRBV28, the J call TRBJ1-6, with no clear D. The CDR3 runs to 12 residues. Between the trimmed V and J ends, which lost 9 bases and 13 bases, there was a span of 16 bases. In germline, CDR1 is MDHEN, CDR2 SYDVKM. The entire variable domain, with the rest obtained from reference TRBV28 and TRBJ1-6, is as follows: DVKVTQSSRYLVKRTGEKVFLECVQDMDHENMFWYRQDPGLGLRLIYFSYDVKMKEKGDIPEGYSVSREKKERFSLILESASTNQTSMYLCASTDGEYPLHFGNGTRLTVT.

The CDR3 DNA is TGTGCCAGCAGTTTAGGACAGGTCGGGGCTCAGCCCCAGCATTTT. It yields the protein CASSLGQVGAQPQHF. The chain carries TRBV28 and TRBJ1-5, with 7 positions matching TRBD1. Germline CDR1 MDHEN, CDR2 SYDVKM. The CDR3 totals 15 residues. V was clipped by 2 bases and J by 6 bases; unmatched bases: 7.

CDR3 sequence (DNA): TGCGCCAGCAGCCAAGTGGGGGGAAATCAGCCCCAGCATTTT. Its protein product is CASSQVGGNQPQHF. The rearrangement uses TRBV4-1 and TRBJ1-5, with a tentative D call TRBD1 (5 bases). Per the germline V gene, CDR1 is MGHRA and CDR2 is YSYEKL. V lost 1 base and J 4 bases, leaving 8 bases between the germline ends. The length of the CDR3 is 14 residues.

CDR3 DNA: TGTGCCAGCAGTTCCTACGGAGCCTACGAGCAGTACTTC. It encodes CASSSYGAYEQYF. J is TRBJ2-7 and V is TRBV12-3 or TRBV12-4, with D uncertain. V was trimmed by 4 bases and J by 2 bases, leaving 9 bases between them. The length of the CDR3 is 13 residues.

The chain carries TRBV21-1 and TRBJ2-3; the tabulated D call, TRBD2, remains unverified against the DNA. TRBV21-1 is a known pseudogene. This CDR3 contains 15 residues. DNA for the CDR3: TGTGCCAGCAGCAAAGAGGCGGAATACACAGATACGCAGTATTTT. Residues: CASSKEAEYTDTQYF.

The chain employs TRBV28 and TRBJ2-5, with D uncertain. The CDR3 contains 11 residues. Germline loops: CDR1 MDHEN, CDR2 SYDVKM. Trimming left V 5 bases short and J 5 bases short, with 6 bases between. CDR3: CASSPLETQYF. The CDR3 coding sequence is TGTGCCAGCAGTCCCTTGGAGACCCAGTACTTC.

The chain uses TRBV5-1 and TRBJ2-3, with 7 bases aligning to TRBD2. The CDR3 spans 14 residues. The germline V gene encodes CDR1 SGHRS and CDR2 YFSETQ. The ends lost 6 bases at V and 5 bases at J; junction bases unmatched: 9. The CDR3 DNA reads TGCGCCAGCACGAGTGGGGGGGTATTAGATACGCAGTATTTT. Translating it yields CASTSGGVLDTQYF.

V is TRBV24-1 and J is TRBJ2-7; tentatively, D is TRBD2 (6 bases). The CDR3 contains 16 residues. CDR1 is KGHDR, CDR2 SFDVKD, per germline. With 3 bases removed from V and 0 bases from J, the gap between germline ends came to 14 bases. The CDR3 is CATSDGGTGTSYEQYF. The CDR3, as DNA: TGTGCCACCAGTGATGGCGGGACGGGAACCTCCTACGAGCAGTACTTC.

The J gene is TRBJ1-2, the V gene TRBV27; perhaps TRBD1 as D (6 bases). The CDR3 sequence is 13 residues long. V was clipped by 2 bases and J by 4 bases, with 8 bases between them. Per germline, CDR1 MNHEY and CDR2 SMNVEV (reference sequence). CDR3 amino acids: CASSLVGGYGYTF. CDR3 DNA: TGTGCCAGCAGTTTAGTAGGGGGCTATGGCTACACCTTC.

V is TRBV6-1 and J is TRBJ1-2, with 7 bases matching TRBD1. Germline V gives CDR1 MNHNS, CDR2 SASEGT. V lost 8 bases, J lost 6 bases, and 12 bases stayed unmatched. The CDR3 has 14 residues. In DNA, the CDR3 is TGTGCCAGCGTAACCCTAGGGGGCGAAAATGGCTACACCTTC. Its translation: CASVTLGGENGYTF.

The V call is TRBV5-4, the J call TRBJ2-5; a possible D gene is TRBD2 (6 bases). There are 14 residues in the CDR3. The germline V gene encodes CDR1 SGHNT and CDR2 YYREEE (reference sequence). V shed 0 bases and J shed 5 bases, with 11 bases lying between them. As DNA, the CDR3 is TGTGCCAGCAGCTTGGCGGGGGTGGGGGAGACCCAGTACTTC. Protein: CASSLAGVGETQYF. The full variable domain, rest sourced from reference TRBV5-4 and TRBJ2-5, is ETGVTQSPTHLIKTRGQQVTLRCSSQSGHNTVSWYQQALGQGPQFIFQYYREEENGRGNFPPRFSGLQFPNYSSELNVNALELDDSALYLCASSLAGVGETQYFGPGTRLLVL.

The chain combines TRBV18 with TRBJ1-5, with TRBD1 as a possible D gene (6 bases). This CDR3 spans 16 amino acids. Germline CDR1 is KGHSH and CDR2 is LQKENI. Trimming took 3 bases from V and 3 from J, leaving 15 bases between them. The CDR3 sequence is CASSPVPGANNQPQHF. DNA of the CDR3: TGTGCCAGCTCACCTGTTCCAGGGGCGAACAATCAGCCCCAGCATTTT.

This rearrangement joins TRBV5-6 to TRBJ2-6; D remains unclear. Germline V gene lookup returns CDR1 SGHDT and CDR2 YYEEEE. CDR3 length: 12 residues. V lost 5 bases and J lost 9, with 9 bases in between. For the CDR3, the DNA is TGTGCCAGCAGACAAATTAACAACGTCCTGACTTTC. This codes for CASRQINNVLTF. Variable domain in full (rest from reference TRBV5-6 and TRBJ2-6): DAGVTQSPTHLIKTRGQQVTLRCSPKSGHDTVSWYQQALGQGPQFIFQYYEEEERQRGNFPDRFSGHQFPNYSSELNVNALLLGDSALYLCASRQINNVLTFGAGSRLTVL.

This clone was detected only once. This rearrangement joins TRBV9 to TRBJ1-5; D is undetermined. The germline CDR1 and CDR2 sequences are SGDLS and YYNGEE. The CDR3 spans 13 residues. V was shortened by 4 bases and J by 6 bases, with 11 bases between the two germline ends. CDR3 protein: CASSSPLAQPQHF. The CDR3 nucleotides read TGTGCCAGCAGCTCCCCCCTGGCTCAGCCCCAGCATTTT.

The V and J genes are TRBV3-1 (or the pseudogene TRBV3-2) and TRBJ1-3, with 8 positions matching TRBD1. The junction had 9 bases not matched to a gene; V was cut back by 2 bases and J by 0 bases. This CDR3 region has 18 residues. Germline V gene data show CDR1 as LGHDT and CDR2 as YNNKEL (reference sequence). The CDR3 sequence is CASSQPRQGRFSGNTIYF. The DNA of the CDR3 is TGTGCCAGCAGCCAACCCAGACAGGGGAGATTCTCTGGAAACACCATATATTTT.

The CDR3 sequence: CASSPPGQGRNTIYF. CDR3 coding DNA: TGTGCCAGCAGCCCCCCGGGACAGGGACGAAACACCATATATTTT. The chain couples TRBV4-2 to TRBJ1-3, with 9 bases lining up with TRBD1. The CDR3 spans 15 residues. The J segment lost 5 bases and the V segment lost 4 bases, leaving 6 bases of the junction unmatched. Germline V gene sequence: CDR1 LGHNA, CDR2 YNFKEQ.

The rearrangement uses TRBV7-2 and TRBJ1-6; TRBD1 matches at 7 bases. Trimming at V came to 4 bases and at J to 10 bases, leaving 19 bases not matched to a gene. The CDR3 has 18 residues. Germline CDR1 and CDR2: SGHTA and FQGNSA. CDR3 sequence: CASSSQPMLQGTTSPLHF. The CDR3 DNA is TGTGCCAGCAGCTCACAACCGATGTTACAGGGGACGACCTCACCCCTCCACTTT.

The chain couples TRBV5-1 to TRBJ2-7; 7 nucleotides align to TRBD1. From germline, CDR1 is SGHRS and CDR2 YFSETQ. This CDR3 is 15 amino acids long. The trim removed 4 bases at V and 4 bases at J, leaving 11 bases unmatched. As DNA, the CDR3 is TGCGCCAGCAGCCCGGGGACAGATGCCTGGTACGAGCAGTACTTC. Protein: CASSPGTDAWYEQYF.

The DNA for the CDR3 is TGTGCCAGCAGTTTAGTAGGGCGCGGGGGCTACACCTTC. Its translation is CASSLVGRGGYTF. V and J are TRBV12-3 or TRBV12-4 and TRBJ1-2; D remains ambiguous. CDR3 length: 13 amino acids. Trimming removed 1 base from V and 8 bases from J, with 11 bases in between.

The chain joins TRBV28 to TRBJ1-1; 9 nucleotides align to TRBD1. The CDR3 loop spans 13 amino acids. V shed 6 bases and J 4 bases; nucleotides not matched to a gene: 3. Looked up from germline, CDR1 is MDHEN and CDR2 is SYDVKM. CDR3 in amino acids: CASRQGAGTEAFF. The CDR3 DNA reads as TGTGCCAGCAGACAGGGGGCGGGCACTGAAGCTTTCTTT.

This clone has just one count. The chain carries TRBV2 and TRBJ2-7; D might be TRBD2 (6 bases). Germline lookup yields CDR1 SNHLY and CDR2 FYNNEI. The ends were cut back, 4 bases at V and 2 bases at J, with 12 bases in the middle. This CDR3 spans 14 amino acids. As DNA, the CDR3 is TGTGCCAGCAGTGCAGGTGGGGGGACCTACGAGCAGTACTTC. It yields the protein CASSAGGGTYEQYF.